This T cell receptor beta chain comes out of a study of shared clonotypes between healthy human individuals. This CDR3 is 15 amino acids long. V lost 4 bases to trimming and J lost 7 bases; unmatched junction nucleotides: 6. CDR1 MNHEY and CDR2 SMNVEV come from the germline V gene (reference sequence). Data came from immunoSEQ multiplex PCR; TCRdb stores just in-frame clones and leaves some out. This table holds around 2,000,000 clones, roughly 94% found once. Positive CCR7 selection of CD45RO-negative cells yielded the naive CD8 cells, and terminally differentiated effector memory CD45RA+ cells were excluded. This clone occurred once.

The sequence was collected from a man aged 18 to 35 in good health. V and J are TRBV27 and TRBJ1-5; 11 positions match TRBD1. The specimen sequenced was naive CD8+ T cells sorted from blood. For the CDR3, the DNA is TGTGCCAGCAGTTACGGGACAGGGGGATCGCAGCCCCAGCATTTT. It is translated as CASSYGTGGSQPQHF.